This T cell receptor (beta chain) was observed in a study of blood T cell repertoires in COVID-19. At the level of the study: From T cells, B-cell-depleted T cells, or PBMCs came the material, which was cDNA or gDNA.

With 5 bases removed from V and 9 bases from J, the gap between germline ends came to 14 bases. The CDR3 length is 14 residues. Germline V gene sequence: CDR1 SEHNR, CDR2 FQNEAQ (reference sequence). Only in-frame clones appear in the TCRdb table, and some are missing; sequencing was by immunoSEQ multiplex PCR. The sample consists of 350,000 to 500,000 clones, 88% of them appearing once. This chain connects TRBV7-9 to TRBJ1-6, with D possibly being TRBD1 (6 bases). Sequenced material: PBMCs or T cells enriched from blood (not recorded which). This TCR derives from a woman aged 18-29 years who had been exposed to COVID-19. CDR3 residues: CASSLGAGGSPLHF. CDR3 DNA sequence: TGTGCCAGCAGCCTGGGGGCTGGGGGTTCACCCCTCCACTTT.